This note documents a single TCR beta chain sequence. Its target is not known. CDR3 length equals 13 residues. The germline gives CDR1 SEHNR, CDR2 FQNEAQ (reference sequence). The V end was cut by 1 base, the J end by 1 base, with 4 bases between. The sample comes from a study of PD-1 blockade in classical Hodgkin lymphoma. The study's findings and limits: CD4+ TCR diversity climbed significantly by C4D1, unlike CD8+ TCR diversity.

As for time point: cycle 4 day 1 (C4D1), after around six weeks of nivolumab. Following autologous stem cell transplantation, relapse occurred in every patient, and exposure to brentuximab vedotin varied. Here immunoSEQ multiplex PCR was the method, and the copy in TCRdb shows in-frame clones only, minus some. The table includes tens of thousands of clones, nearly 90% detected once. The chain couples TRBV7-9 to TRBJ1-1; no firm D call. The clonotype was recovered from a human donor with classical Hodgkin lymphoma. This specimen consisted of peripheral blood mononuclear cells (PBMCs), obtained before the fourth cycle of nivolumab. This CDR3 reads CASSLVGNTEAFF. CDR3 bases: TGTGCCAGCAGCTTAGTCGGGAACACTGAAGCTTTCTTT.